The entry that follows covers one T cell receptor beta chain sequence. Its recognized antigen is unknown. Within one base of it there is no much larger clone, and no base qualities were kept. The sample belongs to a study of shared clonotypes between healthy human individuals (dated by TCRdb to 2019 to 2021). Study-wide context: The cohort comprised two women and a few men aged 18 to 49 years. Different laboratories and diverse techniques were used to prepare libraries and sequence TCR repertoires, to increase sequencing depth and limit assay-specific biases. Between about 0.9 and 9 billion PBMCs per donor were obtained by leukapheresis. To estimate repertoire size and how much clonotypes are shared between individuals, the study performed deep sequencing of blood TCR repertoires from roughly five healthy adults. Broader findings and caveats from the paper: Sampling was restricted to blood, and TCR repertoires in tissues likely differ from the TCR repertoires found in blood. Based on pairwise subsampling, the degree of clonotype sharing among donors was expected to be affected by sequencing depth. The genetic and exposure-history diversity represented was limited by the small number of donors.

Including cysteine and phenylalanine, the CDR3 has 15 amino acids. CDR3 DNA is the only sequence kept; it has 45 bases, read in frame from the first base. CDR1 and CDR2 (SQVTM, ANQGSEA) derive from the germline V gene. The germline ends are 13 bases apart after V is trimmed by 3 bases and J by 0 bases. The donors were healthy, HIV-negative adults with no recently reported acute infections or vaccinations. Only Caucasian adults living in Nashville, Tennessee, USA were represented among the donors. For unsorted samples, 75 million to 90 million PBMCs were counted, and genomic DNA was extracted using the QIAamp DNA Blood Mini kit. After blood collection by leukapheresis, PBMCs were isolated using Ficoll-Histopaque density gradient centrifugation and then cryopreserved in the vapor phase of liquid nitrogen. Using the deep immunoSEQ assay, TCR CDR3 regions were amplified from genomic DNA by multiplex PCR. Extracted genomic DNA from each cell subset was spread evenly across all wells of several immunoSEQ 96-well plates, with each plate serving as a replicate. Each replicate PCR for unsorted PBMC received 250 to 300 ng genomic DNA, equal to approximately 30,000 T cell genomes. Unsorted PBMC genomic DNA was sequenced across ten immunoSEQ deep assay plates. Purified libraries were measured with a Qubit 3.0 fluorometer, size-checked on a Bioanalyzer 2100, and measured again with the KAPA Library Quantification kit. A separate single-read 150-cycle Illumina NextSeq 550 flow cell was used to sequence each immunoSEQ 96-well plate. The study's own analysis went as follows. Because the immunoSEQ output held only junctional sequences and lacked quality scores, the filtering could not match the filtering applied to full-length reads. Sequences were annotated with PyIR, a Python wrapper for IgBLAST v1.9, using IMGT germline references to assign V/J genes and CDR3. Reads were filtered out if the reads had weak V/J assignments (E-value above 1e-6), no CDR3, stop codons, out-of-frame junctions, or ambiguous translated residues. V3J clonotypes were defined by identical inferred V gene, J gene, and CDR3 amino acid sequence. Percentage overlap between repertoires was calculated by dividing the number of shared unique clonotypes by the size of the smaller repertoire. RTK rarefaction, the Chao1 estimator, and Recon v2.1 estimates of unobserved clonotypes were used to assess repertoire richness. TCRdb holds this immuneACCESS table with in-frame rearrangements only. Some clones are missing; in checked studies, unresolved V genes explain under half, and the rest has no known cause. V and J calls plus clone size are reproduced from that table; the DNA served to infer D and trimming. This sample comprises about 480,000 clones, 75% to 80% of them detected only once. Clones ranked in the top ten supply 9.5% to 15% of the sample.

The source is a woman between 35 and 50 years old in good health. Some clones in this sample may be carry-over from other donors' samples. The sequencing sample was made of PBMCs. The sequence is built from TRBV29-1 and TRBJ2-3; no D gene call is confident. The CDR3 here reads CSVEFQQTSTDTQYF. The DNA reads TGCAGCGTTGAGTTCCAGCAGACCAGCACAGATACGCAGTATTTT.